These 30 T cell receptor beta chains originate from one sample sequenced in a study of cytomegalovirus exposure and HLA in healthy donors. Vbeta (60) and Jbeta (13) primers were used in the PCR. Sequencing used immunoSEQ multiplex PCR; TCRdb keeps in-frame clones, though not all of them. The data contain about 160,000 clones, 70% to 90% of them singletons. Specimen: PBMCs. The receptors derive from a woman in her thirties in good health and CMV-seropositive.

The V gene is TRBV7-2, the J gene TRBJ2-5, with 8 positions matching TRBD1. The junction had 8 bases not matched to a gene; V was cut back by 3 bases and J by 5 bases. CDR1 is SGHTA, CDR2 FQGNSA, per germline. The CDR3 has 15 amino acids. The CDR3 reads CASSFAGGTVETQYF. DNA for the CDR3: TGTGCCAGCAGCTTTGCAGGGGGCACGGTGGAGACCCAGTACTTC.

The V and J genes are TRBV13 and TRBJ2-5, with D maybe TRBD1 (5 bases). Matching the DNA end better, TRBJ2-7 makes the J call doubtful. CDR1 is PRHDT and CDR2 is FYEKMQ in the germline V gene (reference sequence). CDR3 length: 15 amino acids. The CDR3 spells CASSLGPPVGYEQYF. CDR3 nucleotides: TGTGCCAGCAGCTTGGGGCCCCCGGTAGGCTACGAGCAGTACTTC.

The genes are TRBV6-5 and TRBJ1-2; 8 bases are a match to TRBD1. Germline-derived CDR1 and CDR2 are MNHEY and SVGAGI. Germline trimming cut 1 base from V and 2 bases from J; bases unmatched to any gene: 6. The CDR3 has 16 amino acids. CDR3 residues: CASSYLLGQANYGYTF. The DNA of the CDR3 is TGTGCCAGCAGTTACTTATTGGGACAGGCAAACTATGGCTACACCTTC.

Details on this clone: The germline gene is not matched at one end of the junction; a read error may be the cause. The chain has TRBV7-2 and TRBJ1-5, with TRBD1 as a possible D gene (5 bases). Germline CDR1 reads SGHTA; CDR2 reads FQGNSA. The CDR3 has 16 amino acids. The CDR3 coding sequence is TGTGCCAGCAGCGTAGCCTCCGGGAGGGGAGGTCAGCCCCAGCATTTT. Its protein product is CASSVASGRGGQPQHF.

CDR3 coding DNA: TGTGCCAGCAGCCCTGCACAGGGGTACGAGCAGTACTTC. This sequence encodes CASSPAQGYEQYF. The chain employs TRBV28 and TRBJ2-7; 7 positions agree with TRBD1. Germline V gives CDR1 MDHEN, CDR2 SYDVKM. V lost 6 bases, J lost 4 bases, and 6 bases stayed unmatched. The CDR3 is 13 residues long.

The chain recombines TRBV13 with TRBJ2-5; D perhaps matches TRBD2 (6 bases). The tail of the sequence fits TRBJ2-7 better, so the J call may be wrong. The CDR3 contains 14 residues. Germline loops: CDR1 PRHDT, CDR2 FYEKMQ (reference sequence). Here the CDR3 DNA reads TGTGCCAGCAGCGAACCGGGACTTTCCTACGAGCAGTACTTC. Its translation: CASSEPGLSYEQYF.

The V gene is TRBV29-1, the J gene TRBJ2-1; no definite D call. The CDR3 is 8 residues long. Germline assignment: CDR1 SQVTM and CDR2 ANQGSEA. V was pared by 3 bases and J by 15 bases, with 6 bases between. The DNA of the CDR3 is TGCAGCGTTGACCCAGGGTTCTTC. Encoded protein: CSVDPGFF.

This clone was found once. The V and J genes are TRBV7-9 and TRBJ2-1; D remains ambiguous. Germline-derived CDR1 and CDR2 are SEHNR and FQNEAQ (reference sequence). Trimming pared 3 bases from V and 2 bases from J, leaving 8 bases between. There are 14 residues in the CDR3. Written as DNA, the CDR3 is TGTGCCAGCAGCTTGTCAATAGCCTACAATGAGCAGTTCTTC. This codes for CASSLSIAYNEQFF.

J is TRBJ1-1 and V is TRBV6-1; 7 bases match TRBD1. The CDR3 runs 14 residues. Germline CDR1 reads MNHNS; CDR2 reads SASEGT. Trimming removed 7 bases from V and 1 base from J; junction bases left unmatched: 6. CDR3: CASTRGRWNTEAFF. In DNA, the CDR3 is TGTGCCAGCACGAGGGGGCGTTGGAACACTGAAGCTTTCTTT.

This sequence joins TRBV29-1 and TRBJ2-3; TRBD1 aligns across 10 bases. V was pared by 8 bases and J by 3 bases, with 8 bases of the junction left unmatched. This CDR3 is 14 amino acids long. Germline-derived CDR1 and CDR2 are SQVTM and ANQGSEA. CDR3: CSSLDRGTTDTQYF. In DNA form, the CDR3 reads TGCAGCTCGCTGGACAGGGGGACGACAGATACGCAGTATTTT.

This rearrangement joins TRBV5-1 to TRBJ2-5, with D perhaps matching TRBD2 (6 bases). The CDR3 spans 14 residues. V lost 3 bases and J lost 6, with 15 bases in between. Germline V CDR1 and CDR2: SGHRS, YFSETQ. The CDR3 nucleotides are TGCGCCAGCAGCTCATGGGACTCCTACCAGACCCAGTACTTC. It codes for CASSSWDSYQTQYF.

The J gene is TRBJ2-6, the V gene TRBV7-3; D is possibly TRBD1 (6 bases). The length of the CDR3 is 17 residues. The V end lost 6 bases, the J end lost 4 bases, and 19 bases lay between the germline ends. From germline, CDR1 is SGHTA and CDR2 FQGTGA. The chain's CDR3 is CASSSTGSSWGANVLTF. CDR3 nucleotides: TGTGCCAGCAGTTCCACAGGGTCCTCTTGGGGGGCCAACGTCCTGACTTTC.

This chain uses TRBV5-4 with TRBJ2-3; TRBD1 agrees at 8 bases. The length of the CDR3 is 13 residues. The germline gives CDR1 SGHNT, CDR2 YYREEE (reference sequence). With 5 bases clipped from V and 6 bases from J, the junction kept 5 bases outside the gene matches. The CDR3 protein is CASSRQGRDTQYF. CDR3 nucleotide sequence: TGTGCCAGCAGTCGACAGGGGCGTGATACGCAGTATTTT.

The chain has TRBV6-1 and TRBJ1-5; 7 bases match TRBD1. The germline CDR1 and CDR2 sequences are MNHNS and SASEGT. The junction had 10 bases not matched to a gene; V was cut back by 8 bases and J by 3 bases. This CDR3 comprises 15 residues. This CDR3 reads CASRDRASSNQPQHF. DNA for the CDR3: TGTGCCAGCCGAGACAGGGCCTCCTCCAATCAGCCCCAGCATTTT.

This clone has just a few counts. The chain employs TRBV19 and TRBJ1-1; D is possibly TRBD1 (6 bases). Per germline, CDR1 LNHDA and CDR2 SQIVND (reference sequence). CDR3 length: 14 residues. Trimming stripped 6 bases from V and 3 bases from J, with 14 bases between. CDR3 in amino acids: CASSRDPGDTEAFF. In DNA form, the CDR3 reads TGTGCCAGTAGCCGGGACCCAGGGGACACTGAAGCTTTCTTT.

In the case of this clone: The same CDR3 arises from other DNA sequences in this sample as well. V and J are TRBV27 and TRBJ2-5, with 7 bases fitting TRBD2. The germline gives CDR1 MNHEY, CDR2 SMNVEV (reference sequence). Trimming took 6 bases from V and 4 from J; bases not matched to a gene: 17. The CDR3 consists of 17 residues. The CDR3 here is CASSGVGREIPRETQYF. The DNA of the CDR3 is TGTGCCAGCAGCGGGGTTGGGCGGGAGATTCCAAGAGAGACCCAGTACTTC.

This chain links TRBV5-4 with TRBJ2-2, with 12 bases that match TRBD2. V lost 4 bases to trimming and J lost 6 bases; unmatched junction nucleotides: 7. Per germline, CDR1 SGHNT and CDR2 YYREEE (reference sequence). The CDR3 is 16 amino acids. For the CDR3, the DNA is TGTGCCAGCAGCGTGACTAGCGGGGGAAGGGCCGGGGAGCTGTTTTTT. It yields the protein CASSVTSGGRAGELFF.

This clone was counted once. The gene calls are TRBV7-6 and TRBJ2-1; TRBD2 agrees at 9 bases. The CDR3 is made up of 15 amino acids. Germline trimming cut 2 bases from V and 5 bases from J; bases unmatched to any gene: 4. The germline CDR1 and CDR2 sequences are SGHVS and FNYEAQ. CDR3 bases: TGTGCCAGCAGCTTACAGCCTAGCGGGGACAATGAGCAGTTCTTC. Protein product: CASSLQPSGDNEQFF.

This chain links TRBV2 with TRBJ1-2; D perhaps matches TRBD1 (5 bases). The germline V gene has CDR1 SNHLY and CDR2 FYNNEI. The length of the CDR3 is 13 residues. V was pared by 6 bases and J by 3 bases, with 11 bases between. Here the CDR3 DNA reads TGTGCCAGCAGGGACGCGACAGACTATGGCTACACCTTC. Translated, it gives CASRDATDYGYTF.

This chain links TRBV30 with TRBJ1-2; perhaps TRBD1 as D (5 bases). Trimming shortened V by 3 bases and J by 14 bases, and 19 bases separated the two germline ends. CDR1 and CDR2 (germline): GTSNPN, SVGIG (reference sequence). This CDR3 contains 12 residues. In DNA form, the CDR3 reads TGTGCCTGGAGGCGACAGAGCCTTACCTATACCTTC. Translation: CAWRRQSLTYTF.

As to this clone: One junction end does not reproduce the germline sequence, and a read error may be involved. The chain couples TRBV7-2 to TRBJ2-7, with 12 bases that match TRBD1. The CDR3 is 16 residues long. Germline V gene lookup returns CDR1 SGHTA and CDR2 FQGNSA. The DNA of the CDR3 is TGTGCCAGCAGCCTAGCCGGGACAGGGGGCACCTACGAGCAGTACTTC. Amino acid sequence: CASSLAGTGGTYEQYF. Full variable domain (remainder filled in from reference TRBV7-2 and TRBJ2-7): GAGVSQSPSNKVTEKGKDVELRCDPISGHTALYWYRQSLGQGLEFLIYFQGNSAPDKSGLPSDRFSAERTGGSVSTLTIQRTQQEDSAVYLCASSLAGTGGTYEQYFGPGTRLTVT.

V is TRBV6-5 and J is TRBJ1-6; D not certain. V dropped 6 bases and J dropped 10 bases, with 10 bases sitting between them. Germline-derived CDR1 and CDR2 are MNHEY and SVGAGI. The CDR3 is 12 residues long. The CDR3 sequence is CASSSPSSPLHF. In DNA, the CDR3 is TGTGCCAGCAGCTCCCCGAGCTCACCCCTCCACTTT.

The rearrangement uses TRBV5-4 and TRBJ2-5; 9 bases map to TRBD1. Germline V gene data show CDR1 as SGHNT and CDR2 as YYREEE (reference sequence). J was trimmed by 1 base and V by 4 bases; bases with no gene match: 2. This CDR3 is 14 amino acids long. CDR3 sequence: CASSAGQGQETQYF. In nucleotides, the CDR3 is TGTGCCAGCAGCGCGGGACAGGGCCAAGAGACCCAGTACTTC.

This sequence joins TRBV7-9 and TRBJ1-2; D is perhaps TRBD1 (5 bases). Trimming removed 5 bases from V and 4 bases from J, with 14 bases in between. The CDR3 length is 14 residues. The germline gives CDR1 SEHNR, CDR2 FQNEAQ (reference sequence). The CDR3 DNA reads TGTGCCAGCAGCATGGCGGGGGTTGGCTATGGCTACACCTTC. It specifies CASSMAGVGYGYTF.

V and J are TRBV30 and TRBJ1-1, with 7 bases matching TRBD1. The CDR3 extends over 15 amino acids. From germline, CDR1 is GTSNPN and CDR2 SVGIG (reference sequence). Losses at the gene ends were 0 bases for V and 2 bases for J; bases not matched to a gene: 6. The CDR3 is CAWSVTGTANTEAFF. The CDR3, as DNA: TGTGCCTGGAGTGTGACCGGGACAGCAAACACTGAAGCTTTCTTT.

The chain recombines TRBV2 with TRBJ2-2; 7 bases line up with TRBD1. This CDR3 has 15 residues. With V trimmed by 3 bases and J by 4 bases, 5 bases remained unmatched. CDR1 and CDR2 from the germline V gene are SNHLY and FYNNEI. CDR3 region: CASSDRGRITGELFF. In DNA, the CDR3 is TGTGCCAGCAGTGACAGGGGGAGAATCACCGGGGAGCTGTTTTTT.

The chain employs TRBV18 and TRBJ1-5; no definite D call. Germline V gene sequence: CDR1 KGHSH, CDR2 LQKENI. V gave up 4 bases and J gave up 0 bases, with 7 bases separating them. CDR3 length: 14 residues. The CDR3 region is CASSLQYSNQPQHF. CDR3 nucleotide sequence: TGTGCCAGCTCACTGCAGTATAGCAATCAGCCCCAGCATTTT.

The rearrangement joins TRBV4-1 to TRBJ2-1; 8 nucleotides match TRBD2. The CDR3 consists of 16 residues. V shed 1 base, J shed 3 bases, and the junction held 5 bases outside the gene matches. The germline V gene has CDR1 MGHRA and CDR2 YSYEKL. CDR3 sequence reads: CASSQGVGGVYNEQFF. The CDR3 DNA is TGCGCCAGCAGCCAAGGGGTCGGGGGGGTCTACAATGAGCAGTTCTTC.

This clone was detected only once. The V call is TRBV2, the J call TRBJ2-2, with 7 bases fitting TRBD1. CDR3 size: 14 residues. V was pared by 6 bases and J by 3 bases, with 4 bases of the junction left unmatched. The germline gives CDR1 SNHLY, CDR2 FYNNEI. CDR3 sequence (DNA): TGTGCCAGCAGATGGCAGGGGGACACCGGGGAGCTGTTTTTT. This translates into CASRWQGDTGELFF.

The chain couples TRBV28 to TRBJ1-2; 8 nucleotides agree with TRBD1. This CDR3 contains 13 residues. Germline CDR1 is MDHEN and CDR2 is SYDVKM. J was trimmed by 4 bases and V by 7 bases; bases with no gene match: 5. Here the CDR3 reads CASTDRERYGYTF. CDR3 DNA sequence: TGTGCCAGCACGGACAGGGAACGCTATGGCTACACCTTC.